The sequence of this TCR beta chain was determined in a study of control samples from healthy donors and cancer patients. The method was immunoSEQ multiplex PCR; TCRdb's version includes in-frame clones alone and lacks a portion of them. The sample lists about 44,000 clones, approximately 87% occurring once. The germline CDR1 and CDR2 sequences are SGHRS and YFSETQ. The CDR3 extends over 15 amino acids. After removal of 0 bases from V and 3 bases from J, the junction contained 2 bases not matched to a gene. This TCR derives from a woman aged 55-75 years with lung cancer. The sample comprised PBMCs. The chain joins TRBV5-1 to TRBJ2-7; TRBD2 aligns across 11 bases. CDR3 nucleotide sequence: TGCGCCAGCAGCTTGGGGCTAGCGGGAGGCTACGAGCAGTACTTC. Protein sequence: CASSLGLAGGYEQYF.